The 29 T cell receptor beta chains below all came from one sample that was sequenced in a study of T cell changes during pregnancy in multiple sclerosis (dated by TCRdb to about 2019). The library was obtained by the immunoSEQ multiplex PCR assay. The source is immuneACCESS, and TCRdb retained only in-frame sequences with V and J called. Part of the clones is not carried over; for the studies checked, unresolved V genes explain less than half of this, and the remainder is unexplained. For this sample the table gives about 42,000 clones, of which approximately 96% were detected only once. Clones ranked in the top ten supply about 0.9% of the sample. The source material was peripheral blood, sampled in the second trimester of pregnancy. The receptor set was obtained from a female donor with multiple sclerosis, enrolled in a pregnancy study.

The CDR3 loop reads CASSTSPSATEAFF. The CDR3 region has the DNA TGTGCCAGCAGTACCTCCCCAAGCGCTACTGAAGCTTTCTTT. This chain uses TRBV27 with TRBJ1-1, with no clear D. The V gene's germline CDR1 is MNHEY and CDR2 SMNVEV (reference sequence). The V end was cut by 5 bases, the J end by 5 bases, with 15 bases between. CDR3 length: 14 amino acids.

The chain couples TRBV5-1 to TRBJ2-1, with a weak D call TRBD1 (6 bases). The CDR3 spans 15 residues. The V and J ends lost 2 bases and 5 bases respectively, with 14 bases between them. In germline, CDR1 is SGHRS, CDR2 YFSETQ. The DNA for the CDR3 is TGCGCCAGCAGCTTTTGGGACATTACTAACAATGAGCAGTTCTTC. This sequence encodes CASSFWDITNNEQFF.

This chain uses TRBV19 with TRBJ2-7; the D gene is possibly TRBD2 (7 bases). V lost 9 bases to trimming and J lost 7 bases, with 16 bases between them. CDR1 and CDR2 (germline): LNHDA, SQIVND (reference sequence). The CDR3 is 12 residues long. In DNA, the CDR3 is TGTGCCAGGGGTTGGGGGGGGCCGGAGCAGTACTTC. It specifies CARGWGGPEQYF.

J is TRBJ2-4 and V is TRBV7-2; no clear D gene. The V and J ends lost 2 bases and 0 bases respectively, with 14 bases between them. CDR1 is SGHTA and CDR2 is FQGNSA in the germline V gene. The CDR3 has 17 amino acids. CDR3 bases: TGTGCCAGCAGCTTAAGGCGCCTGCAGGAAGCCAAAAACATTCAGTACTTC. This gives the protein CASSLRRLQEAKNIQYF.

The chain employs TRBV5-1 and TRBJ2-1, with a possible D match to TRBD1 (6 bases). V gave up 3 bases and J gave up 8 bases, with 24 bases separating them. This CDR3 is 17 amino acids long. Germline-derived CDR1 and CDR2 are SGHRS and YFSETQ. CDR3 coding DNA: TGCGCCAGCAGCTCCCCTTCTGGGGGACACGAAGGCCATGAGCAGTTCTTC. Protein: CASSSPSGGHEGHEQFF.

The chain combines TRBV29-1 with TRBJ2-1; D possibly corresponds to TRBD1 (6 bases). The CDR3 spans 15 residues. CDR1 SQVTM and CDR2 ANQGSEA come from the germline V gene. V was pared by 6 bases and J by 4 bases, with 19 bases between. The CDR3: CSVALLGGVYNEQFF. CDR3 in DNA: TGCAGCGTGGCCCTCCTAGGGGGTGTGTACAATGAGCAGTTCTTC.

The chain couples TRBV13 to TRBJ2-1, with 9 bases identical to TRBD1. The CDR3 runs 16 residues. The germline V gene has CDR1 PRHDT and CDR2 FYEKMQ (reference sequence). V dropped 5 bases and J dropped 4; count of bases not matched to a gene: 9. The CDR3 nucleotides read TGTGCCAGCAGCGCAGAAGGGACAGGGTTATACAATGAGCAGTTCTTC. It translates to CASSAEGTGLYNEQFF.

V gene TRBV18 combines with J gene TRBJ2-5; D not resolved. The germline V and J ends were trimmed by 3 bases and 1 base, with 9 bases remaining between them. CDR3 length equals 14 residues. Germline CDR1 is KGHSH and CDR2 is LQKENI. The CDR3 protein is CASSPKNSQETQYF. CDR3 sequence (DNA): TGTGCCAGCTCACCGAAGAACAGCCAAGAGACCCAGTACTTC.

This clone came up a few times. The CDR3 DNA follows: TGTGCCAGCAGCCCAACAGGGATCTCTGGAAACACCATATATTTT. This encodes CASSPTGISGNTIYF. This chain links TRBV11-2 with TRBJ1-3; possible D gene TRBD1, 6 bases. The germline gives CDR1 SGHAT, CDR2 FQNNGV. The V end was cut by 5 bases, the J end by 0 bases, with 11 bases between. The CDR3 runs to 15 residues.

The chain's CDR3 is CASSEGTWSPTDTQYF. CDR3 nucleotides: TGTGCCAGCAGTGAAGGGACTTGGTCCCCCACAGATACGCAGTATTTT. V usage is TRBV6-1 and J usage is TRBJ2-3; tentatively, D is TRBD2 (5 bases). The CDR3 runs to 16 residues. The V and J ends lost 1 base and 2 bases respectively, with 13 bases between them. CDR1 is MNHNS, CDR2 SASEGT, per germline.

This clone has only one observation. The V call is TRBV2, the J call TRBJ1-4; tentative D call: TRBD1 (6 bases). V was cut by 6 bases and J by 3 bases, with 14 bases left in between. The CDR3 extends over 15 amino acids. Germline CDR1 reads SNHLY; CDR2 reads FYNNEI. The CDR3 bases are TGTGCCAGCAGAAAACAGGGAACTCCTAATGAAAAACTGTTTTTT. Amino acids: CASRKQGTPNEKLFF.

V is TRBV28 and J is TRBJ2-3; the match to TRBD2 covers 7 bases. Trimming at V came to 6 bases and at J to 2 bases, leaving 20 bases not matched to a gene. There are 19 residues in the CDR3. CDR1 is MDHEN, CDR2 SYDVKM, per germline. In DNA, the CDR3 is TGTGCCAGCAGCGACACTGGGCGGGAGTCCTTCGATCTCACAGATACGCAGTATTTT. Its translation is CASSDTGRESFDLTDTQYF.

The rearrangement joins TRBV19 to TRBJ1-5; no reliable D call. The CDR3 spans 13 residues. Germline CDR1 and CDR2: LNHDA and SQIVND (reference sequence). Trimming shortened V by 3 bases and J by 6 bases, and 9 bases separated the two germline ends. The CDR3 sequence is CASSIGRSQPQHF. The DNA for the CDR3 is TGTGCCAGTAGTATTGGCCGGAGTCAGCCCCAGCATTTT.

The chain has TRBV19 and TRBJ2-3; TRBD1 is a possible D gene (6 bases). The CDR3 totals 16 residues. Germline lookup yields CDR1 LNHDA and CDR2 SQIVND (reference sequence). V was clipped by 3 bases and J by 2 bases, with 15 bases between them. In DNA, the CDR3 is TGTGCCAGTAGTATCAGGCAGGGGATTCACACAGATACGCAGTATTTT. Its translation is CASSIRQGIHTDTQYF.

The chain uses TRBV18 and TRBJ1-2; a possible D gene is TRBD1 (5 bases). The germline V gene has CDR1 KGHSH and CDR2 LQKENI. Trimming removed 3 bases at V and 3 bases at J, with 14 bases between. This CDR3 has 15 residues. CDR3 sequence: CASSPPAGPHYGYTF. CDR3 coding DNA: TGTGCCAGCTCACCCCCCGCAGGGCCCCACTATGGCTACACCTTC.

The genes are TRBV10-2 and TRBJ2-5; perhaps TRBD1 as D (5 bases). Per germline, CDR1 WSHSY and CDR2 SAAADI. The CDR3 is made up of 13 amino acids. Trimming stripped 5 bases from V and 4 bases from J, with 11 bases between. CDR3: CASSTGYRETQYF. CDR3 sequence (DNA): TGCGCCAGCAGTACAGGTTATAGAGAGACCCAGTACTTC.

The genes are TRBV18 and TRBJ2-1; a possible D gene is TRBD2 (5 bases). V lost 3 bases to trimming and J lost 11 bases, with 11 bases between them. The CDR3 consists of 12 residues. Germline CDR1 KGHSH, CDR2 LQKENI. CDR3 sequence: CASSPRGRQQFF. DNA of the CDR3: TGTGCCAGCTCACCTCGGGGTAGACAGCAGTTCTTC.

This chain links TRBV7-3 with TRBJ1-1, with D hard to call. V lost 1 base and J 9 bases, leaving 15 bases between the germline ends. This CDR3 is 14 amino acids long. Germline-derived CDR1 and CDR2 are SGHTA and FQGTGA. CDR3 protein: CASSLIGRDSQAFF. The CDR3 bases are TGTGCCAGCAGCTTAATTGGGAGGGATTCGCAAGCTTTCTTT.

This chain joins TRBV15 and TRBJ1-1; D possibly corresponds to TRBD1 (6 bases). The CDR3 length is 15 residues. Trimming shortened V by 1 base and J by 11 bases, and 20 bases separated the two germline ends. Germline CDR1 and CDR2: LNHNV and YYDKDF (reference sequence). As DNA, the CDR3 is TGTGCCACCAGCAGAGGCCCGGGACAAGCCATAGACGCTTTCTTT. This sequence encodes CATSRGPGQAIDAFF.

This chain joins TRBV7-2 and TRBJ2-7; 11 bases map to TRBD2. Per germline, CDR1 SGHTA and CDR2 FQGNSA. The V and J ends lost 5 bases and 3 bases, in that order; junction bases with no gene match: 15. The CDR3 runs 18 residues. CDR3 sequence reads: CASSPRELPGTSGYEQYF. As DNA, the CDR3 is TGTGCCAGCAGCCCCAGGGAGCTCCCCGGGACTAGCGGCTACGAGCAGTACTTC.

This CDR3 reads CASSPRFRDRGNQPQHF. CDR3 bases: TGTGCCAGCAGTCCCCGTTTCCGGGACAGGGGTAATCAGCCCCAGCATTTT. The chain has TRBV27 and TRBJ1-5, with 10 positions matching TRBD1. Germline CDR1 reads MNHEY; CDR2 reads SMNVEV (reference sequence). The junction had 11 bases not matched to a gene; V was cut back by 5 bases and J by 4 bases. The CDR3 totals 17 residues.

This clone came up once. The chain employs TRBV7-3 and TRBJ2-2; no definite D call. V lost 5 bases, J lost 4 bases, and 11 bases lay in between. CDR1 is SGHTA and CDR2 is FQGTGA in the germline V gene. The CDR3 has 14 amino acids. CDR3 coding DNA: TGTGCCAGCAGCCTATCCGATACCACCGGGGAGCTGTTTTTT. Translated, it gives CASSLSDTTGELFF. Based on the CDR3 plus reference TRBV7-3 and TRBJ2-2, the full variable domain is GAGVSQTPSNKVTEKGKYVELRCDPISGHTALYWYRQSLGQGPEFLIYFQGTGAADDSGLPNDRFFAVRPEGSVSTLKIQRTERGDSAVYLCASSLSDTTGELFFGEGSRLTVL.

V and J are TRBV10-3 and TRBJ2-1; 10 bases agree with TRBD2. The CDR3 totals 17 residues. Germline loops: CDR1 ENHRY, CDR2 SYGVKD. The ends lost 4 bases at V and 7 bases at J; junction bases unmatched: 13. The CDR3 reads CAISGRGAGGRGNEQFF. The CDR3 DNA sequence: TGTGCCATCAGTGGGCGGGGAGCGGGGGGGCGAGGGAATGAGCAGTTCTTC.

The gene calls are TRBV27 and TRBJ2-1; 11 bases agree with TRBD2. CDR1 is MNHEY and CDR2 is SMNVEV in the germline V gene (reference sequence). V lost 6 bases to trimming and J lost 10 bases; unmatched junction nucleotides: 8. This CDR3 has 14 residues. Here the CDR3 DNA reads TGTGCCAGCAGAGATAGCGGGAGGGCCGGGGAGCAGTTCTTC. Amino acids: CASRDSGRAGEQFF.

The rearrangement uses TRBV12-5 and TRBJ1-2; weak D call: TRBD1 (5 bases). The germline V gene has CDR1 LGHNT and CDR2 FRNRAP. This CDR3 contains 14 residues. The V end lost 7 bases, the J end lost 4 bases, and 16 bases lay between the germline ends. The CDR3 bases are TGTGCTAGTGCCCCTTCCGGGACTGCCTATGGCTACACCTTC. The encoded protein is CASAPSGTAYGYTF.

This chain joins TRBV11-2 and TRBJ2-3, with TRBD2 identical over 7 bases. Germline V gene lookup returns CDR1 SGHAT and CDR2 FQNNGV. Unmatched junction bases numbered 12, after V lost 2 bases and J lost 4 bases. CDR3 length: 17 amino acids. The CDR3 DNA is TGTGCCAGCAGCTTATGGGGGAGGGAGTCCATGGCAGATACGCAGTATTTT. Encoded protein: CASSLWGRESMADTQYF.

The table lists this clone with a count of one. CDR3 in DNA: TGTGCCACCAGCACCTCGGGTGCAGGGGGCTCCTACGAGCAGTACTTC. Protein: CATSTSGAGGSYEQYF. The chain carries TRBV15 and TRBJ2-7; 7 bases are shared with TRBD1. The CDR3 runs to 16 residues. Trimming removed 4 bases from V and 0 bases from J; junction bases left unmatched: 9. Germline loops: CDR1 LNHNV, CDR2 YYDKDF (reference sequence).

This rearrangement joins TRBV2 to TRBJ1-1, with a possible D match to TRBD1 (5 bases). CDR1 and CDR2 from the germline V gene are SNHLY and FYNNEI. V lost 2 bases, J lost 8 bases, and 15 bases lay in between. The CDR3 loop spans 14 amino acids. CDR3 nucleotides: TGTGCCAGCAGTGAATACCTCCTTGGGGGGGAAGCTTTCTTT. This gives the protein CASSEYLLGGEAFF.

The V call is TRBV6-4, the J call TRBJ2-1; the match to TRBD1 covers 9 bases. The germline CDR1 and CDR2 sequences are MRHNA and SNTAGT. Germline trimming cut 3 bases from V and 4 bases from J; bases unmatched to any gene: 4. This CDR3 has 15 amino acids. CDR3 loop: CASSETGGGYNEQFF. CDR3 bases: TGTGCCAGCAGTGAGACAGGGGGAGGTTACAATGAGCAGTTCTTC.